These 14 T cell receptor beta chains share one sample of origin, sequenced in a study of cytomegalovirus exposure and HLA in healthy donors. TCRdb's copy holds only in-frame clones and misses some; the assay was immunoSEQ multiplex PCR. The sample has about 190,000 clones, 86% seen once. The specimen was PBMCs. These receptors originate from a woman in her late teens or twenties in good health and CMV-seronegative.

This chain uses TRBV2 with TRBJ2-4, with TRBD1 identical over 8 bases. With V trimmed by 2 bases and J by 0 bases, 6 bases remained unmatched. Germline V CDR1 and CDR2: SNHLY, FYNNEI. This CDR3 is 17 amino acids long. CDR3 residues: CASSERGTGLAKNIQYF. CDR3 coding DNA: TGTGCCAGCAGTGAAAGGGGGACAGGCCTAGCCAAAAACATTCAGTACTTC. Full variable domain (remainder filled in from reference TRBV2 and TRBJ2-4): EPEVTQTPSHQVTQMGQEVILRCVPISNHLYFYWYRQILGQKVEFLVSFYNNEISEKSEIFDDQFSVERPDGSNFTLKIRSTKLEDSAMYFCASSERGTGLAKNIQYFGAGTRLSVL.

Only a few counts were recorded for this clone. This sequence joins TRBV7-8 and TRBJ2-5; 8 bases map to TRBD2. The CDR3 has 16 residues. V shed 1 base, J shed 1 base, and the junction held 5 bases outside the gene matches. The germline V gene encodes CDR1 SGHVS and CDR2 FQNEAQ. CDR3 bases: TGTGCCAGCAGCTTAGGGCCAGCGGGGGTCCAAGAGACCCAGTACTTC. Protein product: CASSLGPAGVQETQYF.

This rearrangement joins TRBV19 to TRBJ1-1; tentatively, D is TRBD1 (5 bases). V was pared by 0 bases and J by 0 bases, with 11 bases between. The CDR3 has 16 amino acids. Germline V CDR1 and CDR2: LNHDA, SQIVND (reference sequence). The CDR3 sequence is CASSIDSGHLNTEAFF. In nucleotides, the CDR3 is TGTGCCAGTAGTATAGATTCAGGACACTTGAACACTGAAGCTTTCTTT. The entire variable domain, with the rest obtained from reference TRBV19 and TRBJ1-1, is as follows: DGGITQSPKYLFRKEGQNVTLSCEQNLNHDAMYWYRQDPGQGLRLIYYSQIVNDFQKGDIAEGYSVSREKKESFPLTVTSAQKNPTAFYLCASSIDSGHLNTEAFFGQGTRLTVV.

The chain employs TRBV2 and TRBJ2-1; D might be TRBD2 (6 bases). The CDR3 loop spans 15 amino acids. Germline assignment: CDR1 SNHLY and CDR2 FYNNEI. V was shortened by 7 bases and J by 2 bases, with 15 bases between the two germline ends. CDR3 sequence (DNA): TGTGCCAGCACCATCGGAGGGAGGCCCTACAATGAGCAGTTCTTC. Its translation is CASTIGGRPYNEQFF. Full variable domain (outside the CDR3, taken from reference TRBV2 and TRBJ2-1): EPEVTQTPSHQVTQMGQEVILRCVPISNHLYFYWYRQILGQKVEFLVSFYNNEISEKSEIFDDQFSVERPDGSNFTLKIRSTKLEDSAMYFCASTIGGRPYNEQFFGPGTRLTVL.

This chain links TRBV11-3 with TRBJ2-3; no clear D. The CDR3 covers 15 residues. V gave up 0 bases and J gave up 0 bases, with 7 bases separating them. Germline CDR1 reads SGHNT; CDR2 reads YENEEA. The CDR3 DNA reads TGTGCCAGCAGCTTAGATTGGCGGAGCACAGATACGCAGTATTTT. This codes for CASSLDWRSTDTQYF.

The DNA for the CDR3 is TGTGCCAGCAGTGGGGACAGGGTTTTCGGGGGAACTGAAGCTTTCTTT. Translating it yields CASSGDRVFGGTEAFF. V and J are TRBV2 and TRBJ1-1, with 9 positions matching TRBD1. With 4 bases clipped from V and 5 bases from J, the junction kept 11 bases outside the gene matches. The CDR3 runs to 16 residues. CDR1 SNHLY and CDR2 FYNNEI come from the germline V gene.

The chain has TRBV29-1 and TRBJ2-1; the D gene is possibly TRBD2 (6 bases). The CDR3 loop spans 17 amino acids. From germline, CDR1 is SQVTM and CDR2 ANQGSEA. V lost 7 bases to trimming and J lost 8 bases, with 30 bases between them. CDR3 protein: CSAMVTGVADFRYEQFF. CDR3 DNA: TGCAGCGCAATGGTGACGGGGGTGGCAGACTTTAGGTATGAGCAGTTCTTC.

The rearrangement joins TRBV29-1 to TRBJ2-5; 7 bases match TRBD1. V dropped 4 bases and J dropped 5; count of bases not matched to a gene: 7. Germline values: CDR1 SQVTM, CDR2 ANQGSEA. The CDR3 loop spans 13 amino acids. The CDR3 is CSVVGGPGETQYF. The CDR3 coding sequence is TGCAGCGTTGTAGGGGGCCCGGGGGAGACCCAGTACTTC.

This clone has only one observation. The V gene is TRBV7-9, the J gene TRBJ2-7, with D uncertain. Germline lookup yields CDR1 SEHNR and CDR2 FQNEAQ (reference sequence). Trimming removed 6 bases at V and 5 bases at J, with 20 bases between. The CDR3 runs to 15 residues. CDR3 bases: TGTGCCAGCAGTCATCCGCTGGGCCCGAAGAACGAGCAGTACTTC. This gives the protein CASSHPLGPKNEQYF.

The chain has TRBV9 and TRBJ1-1; 10 bases fit TRBD1. The CDR3 is made up of 15 amino acids. V was clipped by 3 bases and J by 7 bases; unmatched bases: 9. Germline V gene data show CDR1 as SGDLS and CDR2 as YYNGEE. The CDR3, as DNA: TGTGCCAGCAGCGCCCAAGACAGGGGGCTCGGTGAAGCTTTCTTT. Amino acid sequence: CASSAQDRGLGEAFF.

This clone has ten or more counts. V gene TRBV7-9 combines with J gene TRBJ1-4; 10 nucleotides match TRBD1. Germline V gene lookup returns CDR1 SEHNR and CDR2 FQNEAQ (reference sequence). The CDR3 is 15 residues long. The ends lost 3 bases at V and 8 bases at J; junction bases unmatched: 6. The CDR3 region is CASSFTGTGAEKLFF. The CDR3 DNA is TGTGCCAGCAGCTTTACCGGGACAGGGGCCGAAAAACTGTTTTTT.

The chain is built from TRBV11-2 and TRBJ1-2, with 8 bases identical to TRBD1. V shed 5 bases and J 0 bases; nucleotides not matched to a gene: 8. This CDR3 is 16 amino acids long. The germline gives CDR1 SGHAT, CDR2 FQNNGV. The CDR3 sequence is CASSPGTGESNYGYTF. The CDR3 DNA reads as TGTGCCAGCAGCCCCGGGACAGGAGAATCTAACTATGGCTACACCTTC.

V is TRBV28 and J is TRBJ1-3; the D gene is possibly TRBD1 (5 bases). CDR1 and CDR2 from the germline V gene are MDHEN and SYDVKM. Trimming removed 3 bases at V and 4 bases at J, with 10 bases between. The CDR3 spans 14 residues. CDR3 DNA: TGTGCCAGCAGTTTTCCAGGGTTCGGAAACACCATATATTTT. This translates into CASSFPGFGNTIYF.

V gene TRBV20-1 combines with J gene TRBJ1-1; perhaps TRBD1 as D (5 bases). V gave up 6 bases and J gave up 8 bases, with 10 bases separating them. Germline V gene sequence: CDR1 DFQATT, CDR2 SNEGSKA (reference sequence). There are 10 residues in the CDR3. CDR3 residues: CSARRGEAFF. The CDR3 coding sequence is TGCAGTGCCCGGCGGGGGGAAGCTTTCTTT.